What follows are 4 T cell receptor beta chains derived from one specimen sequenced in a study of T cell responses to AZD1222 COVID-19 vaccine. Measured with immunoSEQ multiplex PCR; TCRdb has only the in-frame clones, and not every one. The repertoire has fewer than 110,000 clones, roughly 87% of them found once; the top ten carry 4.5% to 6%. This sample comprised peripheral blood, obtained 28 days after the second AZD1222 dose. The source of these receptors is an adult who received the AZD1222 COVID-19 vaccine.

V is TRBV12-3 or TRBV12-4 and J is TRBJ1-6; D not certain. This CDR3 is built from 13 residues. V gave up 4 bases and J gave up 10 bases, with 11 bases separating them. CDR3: CASSSLIRSPLHF. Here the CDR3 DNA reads TGTGCCAGCAGTTCCCTGATTCGATCACCCCTCCACTTT.

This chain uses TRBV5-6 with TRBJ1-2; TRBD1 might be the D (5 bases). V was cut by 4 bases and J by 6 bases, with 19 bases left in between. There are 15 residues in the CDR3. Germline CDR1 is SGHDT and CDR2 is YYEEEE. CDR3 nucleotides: TGTGCCAGCAGCGGATGGGGTGGGTCGGGGCATGGCTACACCTTC. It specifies CASSGWGGSGHGYTF.

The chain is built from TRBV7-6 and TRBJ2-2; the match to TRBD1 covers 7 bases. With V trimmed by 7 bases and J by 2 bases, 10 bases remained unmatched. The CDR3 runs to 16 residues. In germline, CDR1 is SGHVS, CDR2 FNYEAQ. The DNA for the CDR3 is TGTGCCAGCACCGACAGGGCTAGATCTAACACCGGGGAGCTGTTTTTT. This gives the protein CASTDRARSNTGELFF.

The CDR3 sequence: CASSLSGNEQYF. As DNA, the CDR3 is TGCGCCAGCAGCTTGTCGGGGAACGAGCAGTACTTC. The chain carries TRBV5-1 and TRBJ2-7; D perhaps matches TRBD2 (5 bases). Trimming left V 1 base short and J 5 bases short, with 7 bases between. The CDR3 spans 12 residues. Germline V CDR1 and CDR2: SGHRS, YFSETQ. Complete variable domain (other parts from reference TRBV5-1 and TRBJ2-7): KAGVTQTPRYLIKTRGQQVTLSCSPISGHRSVSWYQQTPGQGLQFLFEYFSETQRNKGNFPGRFSGRQFSNSRSEMNVSTLELGDSALYLCASSLSGNEQYFGPGTRLTVT.